This T cell receptor beta chain was found in a study of molecular identifiers for immune sequencing clone quantification. TCRdb analysed the PCR reads with MiXCR anew, one entry per CDR3 protein. The sample consists of about 320,000 distinct CDR3 sequences, about a fifth of them appearing once. Study-level findings and limits: Sharing of a barcode by identical TCR molecules could cause highly expanded clone sizes to be underestimated.

Trimming stripped 5 bases from V and 2 bases from J, with 7 bases between. The CDR3 covers 13 residues. The germline gives CDR1 LGHDT, CDR2 YNNKEL (reference sequence). This clonotype showed up many times. Antigen specificity is unknown. V and J are TRBV3-1 and TRBJ2-1, with no clear D. Sequenced input: naive CD8+ T cells from blood, with Jurkat cell RNA spiked in. Stated subset: FACS-sorted CD8+CD4-CCR7+CD45RA+ naive T cells. The sequence was collected from a human donor in good health. Some libraries in this study had Jurkat cell RNA spiked in. Here the CDR3 reads CASSTQAYNEQFF. CDR3 coding DNA: TGTGCCAGCAGCACGCAAGCCTACAATGAGCAGTTCTTC.